This T cell receptor (beta chain) was recorded in a study of cytomegalovirus exposure and HLA in healthy donors. Use of 60 Vbeta and 13 Jbeta primers characterized the PCR. The assay was immunoSEQ multiplex PCR, and TCRdb's table has in-frame clones only and misses some. Of 90,000 to 100,000 clones in the sample, roughly 80% were seen once. Trimming removed 6 bases from V and 0 bases from J, with 12 bases in between. CDR3 size: 15 residues. Looked up from germline, CDR1 is MNHEY and CDR2 is SVGAGI. What was sequenced was PBMCs. The V call is TRBV6-5, the J call TRBJ1-3; D is ambiguous. This TCR derives from a female donor in good health and CMV-seronegative. CDR3 loop: CASRSIRLSGNTIYF. CDR3 DNA sequence: TGTGCCAGCAGGTCGATCAGGCTCTCTGGAAACACCATATATTTT.